A selection of T cell receptor beta chains follows, all from one sample in a study of blood T cell repertoires in COVID-19. Repertoires were generated with immunoSEQ multiplex PCR, while TCRdb's copy carries only in-frame clones and drops some. The profile shows 150,000 to 200,000 clones, over 80% of them singletons. The sequenced material came from peripheral blood. The origin of the receptors is a man aged 25-40 years with COVID-19, enrolled during active disease. Both conserved end residues are part of each CDR3. The order of the fields is V gene, CDR3 length, J gene, D gene, clone size, CDR3 protein, CDR3 DNA. A D gene is named only where the DNA matches it firmly. Part of the rows lack a size; the others show once, few, many or a class for expanded clones.

v_gene: TRBV9
len: 12
j_gene: TRBJ2-5
d_gene: .
abundance: .
CDR3aa: CASSVDGETQYF
CDR3nt: TGTGCCAGCAGCGTCGACGGGGAGACCCAGTACTTC

v_gene: TRBV10-3
len: 15
j_gene: TRBJ2-7
d_gene: .
abundance: .
CDR3aa: CAISPRQSYLYEQYF
CDR3nt: TGTGCCATCAGCCCAAGACAGAGCTATCTCTACGAGCAGTACTTC

v_gene: TRBV6-1
len: 15
j_gene: TRBJ1-5
d_gene: .
abundance: .
CDR3aa: CASSEGGTVNQPQHF
CDR3nt: TGTGCCAGCAGTGAAGGGGGGACTGTCAATCAGCCCCAGCATTTT

v_gene: TRBV7-9
len: 15
j_gene: TRBJ1-2
d_gene: TRBD1
abundance: .
CDR3aa: CASSPLGQGAGGYTF
CDR3nt: TGTGCCAGCAGCCCGCTGGGACAGGGGGCCGGGGGCTACACCTTC

v_gene: TRBV7-2
len: 14
j_gene: TRBJ2-2
d_gene: .
abundance: few
CDR3aa: CASSAQRVPRELFF
CDR3nt: TGTGCCAGCAGCGCCCAGCGGGTGCCTAGGGAGCTGTTTTTT

v_gene: TRBV6-2/TRBV6-3
len: 14
j_gene: TRBJ2-7
d_gene: TRBD2
abundance: .
CDR3aa: CASSWLAGVYEQYF
CDR3nt: TGTGCCAGCAGTTGGTTAGCGGGAGTCTACGAGCAGTACTTC

v_gene: TRBV5-1
len: 14
j_gene: TRBJ2-1
d_gene: .
abundance: .
CDR3aa: CASSLGQRESEQFF
CDR3nt: TGCGCCAGCAGCCTCGGACAGAGAGAGAGTGAGCAGTTCTTC

v_gene: TRBV27
len: 14
j_gene: TRBJ1-4
d_gene: TRBD1
abundance: .
CDR3aa: CASSFYRGGEKLFF
CDR3nt: TGTGCCAGCAGTTTTTACAGGGGCGGTGAAAAACTGTTTTTT

v_gene: TRBV30
len: 15
j_gene: TRBJ2-7
d_gene: .
abundance: .
CDR3aa: CAWTFKTAGGHEQYF
CDR3nt: TGTGCCTGGACCTTCAAGACGGCAGGGGGGCATGAGCAGTACTTC

v_gene: TRBV7-3
len: 15
j_gene: TRBJ2-7
d_gene: TRBD1
abundance: .
CDR3aa: CASSPGTGGRYEQYF
CDR3nt: TGTGCCAGCAGCCCCGGGACAGGGGGCCGGTACGAGCAGTACTTC

v_gene: TRBV19
len: 15
j_gene: TRBJ2-2
d_gene: TRBD2
abundance: .
CDR3aa: CASSIGGAVAGELFF
CDR3nt: TGTGCCAGTAGTATCGGGGGGGCAGTTGCCGGGGAGCTGTTTTTT

v_gene: TRBV7-3
len: 13
j_gene: TRBJ2-2
d_gene: .
abundance: few
CDR3aa: CASSLGGIGELFF
CDR3nt: TGTGCCAGCAGCTTAGGCGGGATCGGGGAGCTGTTTTTT

v_gene: TRBV28
len: 14
j_gene: TRBJ2-4
d_gene: .
abundance: .
CDR3aa: CASSPASGKNIQYF
CDR3nt: TGTGCCAGCAGCCCAGCGTCCGGGAAAAACATTCAGTACTTC

v_gene: TRBV11-1
len: 14
j_gene: TRBJ1-2
d_gene: .
abundance: .
CDR3aa: CASSLARRIYGYTF
CDR3nt: TGTGCCAGCAGCTTAGCTCGGCGGATCTATGGCTACACCTTC

v_gene: TRBV9
len: 15
j_gene: TRBJ2-6
d_gene: .
abundance: .
CDR3aa: CASSVLGSGANVLTF
CDR3nt: TGTGCCAGCAGCGTTCTAGGATCTGGGGCCAACGTCCTGACTTTC

v_gene: TRBV28
len: 15
j_gene: TRBJ1-1
d_gene: .
abundance: .
CDR3aa: CASDSGTWSNTEAFF
CDR3nt: TGTGCCAGCGACTCCGGGACTTGGTCGAACACTGAAGCTTTCTTT

v_gene: TRBV5-1
len: 12
j_gene: TRBJ2-3
d_gene: .
abundance: .
CDR3aa: CASSNNMDTQYF
CDR3nt: TGCGCCAGCAGCAATAACATGGATACGCAGTATTTT

v_gene: TRBV7-9
len: 15
j_gene: TRBJ2-7
d_gene: TRBD1
abundance: .
CDR3aa: CASSIGTGASYEQYF
CDR3nt: TGTGCCAGCAGCATAGGGACAGGGGCCTCATACGAGCAGTACTTC

v_gene: TRBV11-2
len: 18
j_gene: TRBJ1-2
d_gene: TRBD1
abundance: .
CDR3aa: CASSLGRGQGQRDYGYTF
CDR3nt: TGTGCCAGCAGCTTAGGTCGGGGACAGGGACAGCGCGACTATGGCTACACCTTC

v_gene: TRBV24-1
len: 13
j_gene: TRBJ2-7
d_gene: .
abundance: .
CDR3aa: CGRGGGPFYEQYF
CDR3nt: TGTGGCAGAGGGGGGGGCCCCTTTTACGAGCAGTACTTC

v_gene: TRBV30
len: 14
j_gene: TRBJ2-3
d_gene: TRBD2
abundance: .
CDR3aa: CAFSGRGGTDTQYF
CDR3nt: TGTGCCTTCAGCGGGAGGGGTGGCACAGATACGCAGTATTTT

v_gene: TRBV28
len: 15
j_gene: TRBJ1-2
d_gene: .
abundance: few
CDR3aa: CTSGNRVARQYGYTF
CDR3nt: TGTACCTCAGGGAACAGGGTCGCCAGGCAGTATGGCTACACCTTC

v_gene: TRBV18
len: 14
j_gene: TRBJ2-7
d_gene: .
abundance: .
CDR3aa: CASSRRYEDYEQYF
CDR3nt: TGTGCCAGCTCCCGGCGGTATGAGGACTACGAGCAGTACTTC

v_gene: TRBV7-2
len: 15
j_gene: TRBJ2-1
d_gene: .
abundance: .
CDR3aa: CASSLGRMVRDEQFF
CDR3nt: TGTGCCAGCAGCTTAGGGAGGATGGTTCGTGATGAGCAGTTCTTC

v_gene: TRBV11-1
len: 14
j_gene: TRBJ2-7
d_gene: TRBD1
abundance: .
CDR3aa: CASSSYGTGHEQYF
CDR3nt: TGTGCCAGCAGCTCGTACGGGACAGGGCACGAGCAGTACTTC

v_gene: TRBV11-2
len: 14
j_gene: TRBJ2-1
d_gene: TRBD1
abundance: .
CDR3aa: CASSSPGQGNEQFF
CDR3nt: TGTGCCAGCAGCTCGCCGGGACAGGGAAATGAGCAGTTCTTC

v_gene: TRBV12-3/TRBV12-4
len: 13
j_gene: TRBJ2-1
d_gene: TRBD1
abundance: .
CDR3aa: CASSWSRQGPWFF
CDR3nt: TGTGCCAGCAGTTGGTCCCGACAGGGCCCGTGGTTCTTC

v_gene: TRBV28
len: 14
j_gene: TRBJ2-1
d_gene: .
abundance: .
CDR3aa: CASSFDSSYNEQFF
CDR3nt: TGTGCCAGCAGTTTCGATAGCTCCTACAATGAGCAGTTCTTC